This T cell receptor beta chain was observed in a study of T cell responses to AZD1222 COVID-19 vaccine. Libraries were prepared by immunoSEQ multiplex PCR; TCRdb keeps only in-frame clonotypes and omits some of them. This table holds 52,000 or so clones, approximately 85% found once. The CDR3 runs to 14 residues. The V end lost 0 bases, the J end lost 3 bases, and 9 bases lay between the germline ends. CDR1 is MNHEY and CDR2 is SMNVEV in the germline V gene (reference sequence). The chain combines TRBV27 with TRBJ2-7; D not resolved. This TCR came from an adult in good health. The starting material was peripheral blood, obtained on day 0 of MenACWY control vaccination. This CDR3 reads CASSLSGRNYEQYF. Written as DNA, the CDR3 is TGTGCCAGCAGTTTATCCGGCCGGAACTACGAGCAGTACTTC.